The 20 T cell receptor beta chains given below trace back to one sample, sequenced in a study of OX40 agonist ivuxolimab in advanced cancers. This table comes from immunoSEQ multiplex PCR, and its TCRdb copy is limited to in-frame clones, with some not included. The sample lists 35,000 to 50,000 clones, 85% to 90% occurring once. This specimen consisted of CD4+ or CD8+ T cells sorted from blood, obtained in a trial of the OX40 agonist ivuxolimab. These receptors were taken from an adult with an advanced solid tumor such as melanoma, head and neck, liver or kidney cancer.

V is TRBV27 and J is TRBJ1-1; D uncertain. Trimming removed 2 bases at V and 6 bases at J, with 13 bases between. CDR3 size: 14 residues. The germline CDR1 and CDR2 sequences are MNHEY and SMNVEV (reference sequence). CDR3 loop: CASSLVAPSAEAFF. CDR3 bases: TGTGCCAGCAGTTTAGTGGCCCCGTCGGCTGAAGCTTTCTTT.

CDR3 protein: CASSERGDNEAFF. The CDR3, as DNA: TGTGCCAGCAGTGAACGTGGAGACAATGAAGCTTTCTTT. The chain uses TRBV6-1 and TRBJ1-1; D unclear. The CDR3 has 13 residues. Trimming left V 2 bases short and J 7 bases short, with 11 bases between. The germline CDR1 and CDR2 sequences are MNHNS and SASEGT.

CDR3 DNA: TGCGCCAGCAGTACTAGCGGGAGGGTGAATGAGCAGTTCTTC. It is translated as CASSTSGRVNEQFF. The gene calls are TRBV5-1 and TRBJ2-1, with TRBD2 matching over 13 bases. The length of the CDR3 is 14 residues. Losses at the gene ends were 5 bases for V and 7 bases for J; bases not matched to a gene: 3. From germline, CDR1 is SGHRS and CDR2 YFSETQ. Complete variable domain (other parts from reference TRBV5-1 and TRBJ2-1): KAGVTQTPRYLIKTRGQQVTLSCSPISGHRSVSWYQQTPGQGLQFLFEYFSETQRNKGNFPGRFSGRQFSNSRSEMNVSTLELGDSALYLCASSTSGRVNEQFFGPGTRLTVL.

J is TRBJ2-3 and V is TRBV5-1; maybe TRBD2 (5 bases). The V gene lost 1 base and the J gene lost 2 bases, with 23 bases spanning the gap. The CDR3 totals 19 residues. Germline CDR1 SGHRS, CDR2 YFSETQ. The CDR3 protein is CASSLRPKGGERYTDTQYF. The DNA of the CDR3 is TGCGCCAGCAGCTTGAGGCCTAAAGGAGGCGAACGATACACAGATACGCAGTATTTT.

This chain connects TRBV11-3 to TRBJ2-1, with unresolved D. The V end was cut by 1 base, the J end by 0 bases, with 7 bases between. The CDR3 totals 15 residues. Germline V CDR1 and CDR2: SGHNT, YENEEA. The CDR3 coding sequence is TGTGCCAGCAGCTTAGGCAGGAGCTCCTACAATGAGCAGTTCTTC. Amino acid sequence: CASSLGRSSYNEQFF.

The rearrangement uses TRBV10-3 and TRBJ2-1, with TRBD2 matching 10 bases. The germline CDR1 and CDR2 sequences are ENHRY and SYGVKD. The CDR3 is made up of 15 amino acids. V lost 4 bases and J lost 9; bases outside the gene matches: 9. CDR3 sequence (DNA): TGTGCCATCAGTGCTAGCGGGAGTGGTCAGGGTGAGCAGTTCTTC. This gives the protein CAISASGSGQGEQFF.

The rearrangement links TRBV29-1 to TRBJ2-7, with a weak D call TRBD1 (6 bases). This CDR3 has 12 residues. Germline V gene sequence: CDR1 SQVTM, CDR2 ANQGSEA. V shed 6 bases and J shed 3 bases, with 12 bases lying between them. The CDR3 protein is CSVTGTDYEQYF. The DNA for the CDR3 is TGCAGCGTGACAGGAACAGACTACGAGCAGTACTTC.

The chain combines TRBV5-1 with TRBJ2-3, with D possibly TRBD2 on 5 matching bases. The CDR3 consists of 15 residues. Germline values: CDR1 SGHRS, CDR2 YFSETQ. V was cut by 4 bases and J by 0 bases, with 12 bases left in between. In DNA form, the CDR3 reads TGCGCCAGCAGCCCGGGATGGGTTAGCACAGATACGCAGTATTTT. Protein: CASSPGWVSTDTQYF.

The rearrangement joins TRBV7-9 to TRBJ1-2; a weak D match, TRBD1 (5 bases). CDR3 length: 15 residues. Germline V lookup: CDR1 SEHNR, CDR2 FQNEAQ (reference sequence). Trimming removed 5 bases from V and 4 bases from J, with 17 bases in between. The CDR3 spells CASSPTDPSLYGYTF. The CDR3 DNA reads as TGTGCCAGCAGCCCGACAGACCCCTCTCTCTATGGCTACACCTTC.

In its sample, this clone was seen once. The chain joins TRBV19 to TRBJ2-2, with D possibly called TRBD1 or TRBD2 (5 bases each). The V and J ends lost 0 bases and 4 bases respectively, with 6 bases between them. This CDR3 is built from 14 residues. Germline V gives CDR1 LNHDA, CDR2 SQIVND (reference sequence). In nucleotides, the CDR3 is TGTGCCAGTAGTATAGAGGGGACCACCGGGGAGCTGTTTTTT. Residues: CASSIEGTTGELFF.

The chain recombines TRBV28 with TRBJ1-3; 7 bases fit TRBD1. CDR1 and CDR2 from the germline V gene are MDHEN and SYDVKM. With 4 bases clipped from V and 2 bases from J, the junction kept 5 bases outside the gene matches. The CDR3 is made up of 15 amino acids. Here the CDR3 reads CASSSDRAAGNTIYF. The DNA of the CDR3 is TGTGCCAGCAGTTCCGACAGGGCCGCTGGAAACACCATATATTTT.

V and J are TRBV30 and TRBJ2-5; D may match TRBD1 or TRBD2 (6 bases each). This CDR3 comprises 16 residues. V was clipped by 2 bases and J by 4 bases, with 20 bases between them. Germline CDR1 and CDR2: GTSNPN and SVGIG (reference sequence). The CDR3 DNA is TGTGCCTGGAGTCCCCTCGACAGTGGGGGGCTAGAGACCCAGTACTTC. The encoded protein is CAWSPLDSGGLETQYF.

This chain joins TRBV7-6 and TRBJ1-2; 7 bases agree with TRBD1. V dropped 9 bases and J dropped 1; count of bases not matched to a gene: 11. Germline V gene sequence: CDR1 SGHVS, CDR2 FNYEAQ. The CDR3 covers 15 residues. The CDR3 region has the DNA TGTGCCAGACTAGTAGGACAGGACCATAACTATGGCTACACCTTC. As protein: CARLVGQDHNYGYTF.

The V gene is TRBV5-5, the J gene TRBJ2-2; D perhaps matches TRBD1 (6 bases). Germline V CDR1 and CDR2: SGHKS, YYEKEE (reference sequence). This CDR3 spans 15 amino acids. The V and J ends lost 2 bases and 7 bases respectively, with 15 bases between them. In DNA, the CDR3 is TGTGCCAGCAGCTTTGACACAGGGTACGGCGGGGAGCTGTTTTTT. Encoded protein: CASSFDTGYGGELFF.

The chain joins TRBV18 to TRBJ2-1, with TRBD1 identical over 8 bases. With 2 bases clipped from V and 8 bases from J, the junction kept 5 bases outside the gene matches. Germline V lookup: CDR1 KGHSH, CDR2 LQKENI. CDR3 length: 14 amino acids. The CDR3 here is CASSPNQGAYEQFF. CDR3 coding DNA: TGTGCCAGCTCACCAAACCAGGGGGCGTATGAGCAGTTCTTC. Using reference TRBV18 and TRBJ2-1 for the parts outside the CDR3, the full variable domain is NAGVMQNPRHLVRRRGQEARLRCSPMKGHSHVYWYRQLPEEGLKFMVYLQKENIIDESGMPKERFSAEFPKEGPSILRIQQVVRGDSAAYFCASSPNQGAYEQFFGPGTRLTVL.

CDR3: CASSERVSYGYTF. Here the CDR3 DNA reads TGTGCCAGCAGTGAAAGGGTGTCATATGGCTACACCTTC. V usage is TRBV2 and J usage is TRBJ1-2, with no clear D. With 2 bases removed from V and 5 bases from J, the gap between germline ends came to 9 bases. The CDR3 loop spans 13 amino acids. From germline, CDR1 is SNHLY and CDR2 FYNNEI.

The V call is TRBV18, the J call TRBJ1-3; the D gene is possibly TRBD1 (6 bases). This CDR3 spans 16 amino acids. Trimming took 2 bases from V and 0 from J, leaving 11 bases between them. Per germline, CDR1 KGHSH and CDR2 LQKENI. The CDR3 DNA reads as TGTGCCAGCTCACCAAGACAGGCAACCTCTGGAAACACCATATATTTT. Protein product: CASSPRQATSGNTIYF. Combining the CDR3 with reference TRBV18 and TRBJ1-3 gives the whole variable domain NAGVMQNPRHLVRRRGQEARLRCSPMKGHSHVYWYRQLPEEGLKFMVYLQKENIIDESGMPKERFSAEFPKEGPSILRIQQVVRGDSAAYFCASSPRQATSGNTIYFGEGSWLTVV.

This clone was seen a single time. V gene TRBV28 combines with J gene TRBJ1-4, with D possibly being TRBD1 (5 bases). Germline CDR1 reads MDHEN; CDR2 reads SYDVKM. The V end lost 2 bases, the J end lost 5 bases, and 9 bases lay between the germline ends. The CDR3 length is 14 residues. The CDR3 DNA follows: TGTGCCAGCAGTTTAAATCGGGGCAATGAAAAACTGTTTTTT. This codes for CASSLNRGNEKLFF.

CDR3 nucleotides: TGTGCCACCCGTCGAACCGGGACCTCGTTAGTGGGTTCACCCCTCCACTTT. As protein: CATRRTGTSLVGSPLHF. This chain connects TRBV27 to TRBJ1-6, with D perhaps TRBD1 (5 bases). Trimming pared 10 bases from V and 9 bases from J, leaving 28 bases between. Looked up from germline, CDR1 is MNHEY and CDR2 is SMNVEV (reference sequence). This CDR3 comprises 17 residues.

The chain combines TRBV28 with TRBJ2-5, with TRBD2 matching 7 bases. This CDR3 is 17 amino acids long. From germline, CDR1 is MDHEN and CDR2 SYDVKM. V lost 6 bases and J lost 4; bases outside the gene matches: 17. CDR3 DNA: TGTGCCAGCAGCTCAGGGAATATGGGACTAAGAGGAGAGACCCAGTACTTC. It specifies CASSSGNMGLRGETQYF.